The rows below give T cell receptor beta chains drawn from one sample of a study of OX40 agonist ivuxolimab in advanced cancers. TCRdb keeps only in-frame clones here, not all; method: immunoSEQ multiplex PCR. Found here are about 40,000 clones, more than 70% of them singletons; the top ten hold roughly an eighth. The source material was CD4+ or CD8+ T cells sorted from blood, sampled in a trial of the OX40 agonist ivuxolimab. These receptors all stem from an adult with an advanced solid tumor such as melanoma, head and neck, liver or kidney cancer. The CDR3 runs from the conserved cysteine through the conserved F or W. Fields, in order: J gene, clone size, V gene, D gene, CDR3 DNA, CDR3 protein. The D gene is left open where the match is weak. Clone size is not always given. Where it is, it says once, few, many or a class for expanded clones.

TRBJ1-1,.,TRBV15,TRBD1,TGTGCCACCAGCAGAGCCAAAAGACAGGGCGAAGCTTTCTTT,CATSRAKRQGEAFF
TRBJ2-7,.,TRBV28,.,TGTGCCAGCAGTTCCTCGACAGGACCCTACGAGCAGTACTTC,CASSSSTGPYEQYF
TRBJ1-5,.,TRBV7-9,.,TGTGCCAGCAGCTCGAACTGGGACTTGCTAGTAGGGCCCCAGCATTTT,CASSSNWDLLVGPQHF
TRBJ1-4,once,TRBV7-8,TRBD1,TGTGCCAGCAGCTTGCTACCGGGACAGGACCCTAGGGGCCTGTTTTTT,CASSLLPGQDPRGLFF
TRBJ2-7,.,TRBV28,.,TGTGCCAGCAGCGTTAGTGTCGAGCAGTACTTC,CASSVSVEQYF
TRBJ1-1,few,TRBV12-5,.,TGTGCTAGTTTGCTGAACACTGAAGCTTTCTTT,CASLLNTEAFF
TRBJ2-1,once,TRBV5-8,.,TGTGCCAGCAGCTTGGTTTTTCGGCCTGAGCAGTTCTTC,CASSLVFRPEQFF
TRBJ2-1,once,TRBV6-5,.,TGTGCCAGCAGTTACTTGAAGGGCAATGAGCAGTTCTTC,CASSYLKGNEQFF
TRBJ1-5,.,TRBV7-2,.,TGTGCCAGCAGCTTAGTCTTCAGGGTTAGTGCCCCTCAGCCCCAGCATTTT,CASSLVFRVSAPQPQHF
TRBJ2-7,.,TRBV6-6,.,TGTGCCAGCAGCCCCTCTCCGAGGGCCTACGAGCAGTACTTC,CASSPSPRAYEQYF
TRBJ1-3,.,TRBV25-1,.,TGTGCCAGCCGGGGAGGAAACACCATATATTTT,CASRGGNTIYF
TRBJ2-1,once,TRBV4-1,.,TGCGCCAGCAGCCAAGAACGGGTGGGTGAGCAGTTCTTC,CASSQERVGEQFF
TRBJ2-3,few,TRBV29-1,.,TGCAGCGTTTACTGGACATTAGTCACAGATACGCAGTATTTT,CSVYWTLVTDTQYF
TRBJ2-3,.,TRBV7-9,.,TGTGCCAGCAGCTTGTCGGATCAAGATACGCAGTATTTT,CASSLSDQDTQYF
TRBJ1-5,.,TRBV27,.,TGTGCCAGCAGTTTAGGGAGCAATCAGCCCCAGCATTTT,CASSLGSNQPQHF
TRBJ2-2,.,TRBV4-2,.,TGTGCCAGCAGCTTGTGGACCGCGGGCGGGGAGCTGTTTTTT,CASSLWTAGGELFF
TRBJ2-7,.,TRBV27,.,TGTGCCAGCAGTCAACCCGGGACACCTTACGAGCAGTACTTC,CASSQPGTPYEQYF
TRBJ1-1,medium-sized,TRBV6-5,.,TGTGCCAGCAGTTACACTCGACTCCCCGACACTGAAGCTTTCTTT,CASSYTRLPDTEAFF
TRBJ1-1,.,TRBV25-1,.,TGTGCCAGCAGTGCGACAGTGAAGAACACTGAAGCTTTCTTT,CASSATVKNTEAFF
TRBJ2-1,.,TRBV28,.,TGTGCCAGCAGTCCCAGGGAGTTTGAGCAGTTCTTC,CASSPREFEQFF
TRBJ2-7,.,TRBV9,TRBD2,TGTGCCAGCAGCGTCGGGACTAACGACTACGAGCAGTACTTC,CASSVGTNDYEQYF
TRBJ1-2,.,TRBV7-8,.,TGTGCCAGCAGCTTCGGGAACTATGGCTACACCTTC,CASSFGNYGYTF
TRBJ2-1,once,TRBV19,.,TGTGCCAGTAGTCCGAACCGGGGGCGAGAGTTCTTC,CASSPNRGREFF
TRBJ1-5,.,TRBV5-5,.,TGTGCCAGCAGCTTTGCGGATTATAGCAATCAGCCCCAGCATTTT,CASSFADYSNQPQHF
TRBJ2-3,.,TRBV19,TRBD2,TGTGCCAGTAGCCCTAGCGGGGGTTTCACAGATACGCAGTATTTT,CASSPSGGFTDTQYF
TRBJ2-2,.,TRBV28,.,TGTGCCAGCAGTCTCCCGACGGCTACCGGGGAGCTGTTTTTT,CASSLPTATGELFF
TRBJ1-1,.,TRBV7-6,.,TGTGCCAGCAGCTCTCCCGGGTCCTCCCCGAACACTGAAGCTTTCTTT,CASSSPGSSPNTEAFF
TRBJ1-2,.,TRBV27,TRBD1,TGTGCCAGCAGTTTATATGGGACAGGGTATGGCTACACCTTC,CASSLYGTGYGYTF
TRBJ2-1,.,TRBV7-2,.,TGTGCCAGCAGCTTAGGAAATGAGCAGTTCTTC,CASSLGNEQFF
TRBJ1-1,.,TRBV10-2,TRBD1,TGCGCCAGCAGTGAAGGGGGCCCGAACACTGAAGCTTTCTTT,CASSEGGPNTEAFF
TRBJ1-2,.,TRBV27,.,TGTGCCAGCAGTCCCCGAGACGCTAACTATGGCTACACCTTC,CASSPRDANYGYTF
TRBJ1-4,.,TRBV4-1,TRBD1,TGCGCCAGCAGCCAAGCCCCCAACAGGGGAGGGGGTGAAAAACTGTTTTTT,CASSQAPNRGGGEKLFF
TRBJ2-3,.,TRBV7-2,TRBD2,TGTGCCAGCAGCTCACCTAACCGGGGAGGGACAGATACGCAGTATTTT,CASSSPNRGGTDTQYF
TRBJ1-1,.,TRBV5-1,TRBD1,TGCGCCAGCAGCTACAGGGGGAACACTGAAGCTTTCTTT,CASSYRGNTEAFF
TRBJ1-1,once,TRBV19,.,TGTGCCAGTAGTAGCCCCGGATCTGAAGCTTTCTTT,CASSSPGSEAFF
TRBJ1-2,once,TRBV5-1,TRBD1,TGCGCCAGCAGCTCGTGGACAGGGAACTATGGCTACACCTTC,CASSSWTGNYGYTF
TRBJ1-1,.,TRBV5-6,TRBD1,TGTGCCAGCAGCTTCTTATACCGGGACAGGGGGCCCAACACTGAAGCTTTCTTT,CASSFLYRDRGPNTEAFF
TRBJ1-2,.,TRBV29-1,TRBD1,TGCAGCGCTAGGACAGGGACAGACTATGGCTACACCTTC,CSARTGTDYGYTF
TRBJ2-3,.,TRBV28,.,TGTGCCAGCACGGACCCGGGCACAGATACGCAGTATTTT,CASTDPGTDTQYF
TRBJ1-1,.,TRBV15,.,TGTGCCACCAGCAAGGGGCGGGAGAACACTGAAGCTTTCTTT,CATSKGRENTEAFF